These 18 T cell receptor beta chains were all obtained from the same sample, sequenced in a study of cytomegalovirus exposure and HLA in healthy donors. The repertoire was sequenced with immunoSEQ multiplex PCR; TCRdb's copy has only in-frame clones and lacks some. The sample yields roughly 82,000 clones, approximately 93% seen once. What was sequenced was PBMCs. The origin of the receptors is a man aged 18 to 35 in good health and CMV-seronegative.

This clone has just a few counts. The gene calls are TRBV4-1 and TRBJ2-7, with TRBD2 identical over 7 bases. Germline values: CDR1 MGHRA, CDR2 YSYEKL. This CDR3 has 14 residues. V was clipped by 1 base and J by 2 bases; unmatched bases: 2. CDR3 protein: CASSQVGGTYEQYF. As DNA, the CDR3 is TGCGCCAGCAGCCAAGTGGGGGGGACCTACGAGCAGTACTTC.

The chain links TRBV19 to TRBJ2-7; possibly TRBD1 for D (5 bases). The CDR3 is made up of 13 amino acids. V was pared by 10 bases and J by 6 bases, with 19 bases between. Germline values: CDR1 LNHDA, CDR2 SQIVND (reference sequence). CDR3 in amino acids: CATSYEQGSEQYF. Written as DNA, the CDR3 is TGTGCCACCTCCTATGAGCAGGGTTCCGAGCAGTACTTC.

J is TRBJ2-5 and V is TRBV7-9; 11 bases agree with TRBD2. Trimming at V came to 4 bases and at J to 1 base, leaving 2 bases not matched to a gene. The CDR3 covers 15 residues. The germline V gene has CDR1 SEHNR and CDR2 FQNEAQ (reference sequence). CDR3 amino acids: CASSSLAGVQETQYF. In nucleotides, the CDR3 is TGTGCCAGCAGCTCACTAGCGGGGGTCCAAGAGACCCAGTACTTC.

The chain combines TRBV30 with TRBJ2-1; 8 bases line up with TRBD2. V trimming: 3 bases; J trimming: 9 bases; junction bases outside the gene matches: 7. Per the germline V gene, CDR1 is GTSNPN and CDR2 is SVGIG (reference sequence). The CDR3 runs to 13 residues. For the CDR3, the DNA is TGTGCCTGGAGCCGGACTAGCAGGGGTGAGCAGTTCTTC. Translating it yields CAWSRTSRGEQFF.

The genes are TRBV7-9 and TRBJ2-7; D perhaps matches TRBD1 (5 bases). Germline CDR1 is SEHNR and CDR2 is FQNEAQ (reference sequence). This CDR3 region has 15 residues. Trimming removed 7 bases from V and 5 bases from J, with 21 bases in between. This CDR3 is CASNGRQGGLDEQYF. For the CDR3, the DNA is TGTGCCAGCAATGGTAGGCAGGGTGGTTTGGACGAGCAGTACTTC.

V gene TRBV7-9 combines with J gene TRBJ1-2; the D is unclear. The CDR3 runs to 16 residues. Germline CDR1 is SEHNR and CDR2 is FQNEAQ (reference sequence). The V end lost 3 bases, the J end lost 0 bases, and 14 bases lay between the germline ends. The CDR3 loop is CASSFGEGGPNYGYTF. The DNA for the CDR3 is TGTGCCAGCAGCTTCGGTGAGGGAGGGCCTAACTATGGCTACACCTTC.

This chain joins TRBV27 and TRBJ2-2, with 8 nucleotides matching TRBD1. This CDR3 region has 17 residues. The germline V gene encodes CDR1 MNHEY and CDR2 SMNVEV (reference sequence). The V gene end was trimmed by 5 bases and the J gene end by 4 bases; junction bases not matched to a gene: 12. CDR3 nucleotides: TGTGCCAGCAGTCCCAGAAGGACAGGGTCGAGCACCGGGGAGCTGTTTTTT. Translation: CASSPRRTGSSTGELFF.

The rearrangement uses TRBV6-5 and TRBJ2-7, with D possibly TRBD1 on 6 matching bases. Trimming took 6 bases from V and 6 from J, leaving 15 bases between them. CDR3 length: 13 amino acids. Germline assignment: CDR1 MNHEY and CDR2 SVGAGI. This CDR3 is CASSRRTVPEQYF. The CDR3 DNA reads TGTGCCAGCAGCCGTCGGACAGTCCCCGAGCAGTACTTC.

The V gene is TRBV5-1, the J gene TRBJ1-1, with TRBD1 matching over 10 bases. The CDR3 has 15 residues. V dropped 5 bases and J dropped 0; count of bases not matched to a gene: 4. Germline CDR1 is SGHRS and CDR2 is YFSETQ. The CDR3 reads CASRTTGGMNTEAFF. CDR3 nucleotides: TGCGCCAGCAGAACGACAGGGGGCATGAACACTGAAGCTTTCTTT.

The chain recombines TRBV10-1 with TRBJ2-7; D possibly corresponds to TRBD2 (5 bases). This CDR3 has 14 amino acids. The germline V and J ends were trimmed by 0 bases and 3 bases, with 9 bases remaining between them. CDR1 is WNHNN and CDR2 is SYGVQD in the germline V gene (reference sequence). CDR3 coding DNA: TGCGCCAGCAGTGAGTCGAAACGGGACTACGAGCAGTACTTC. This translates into CASSESKRDYEQYF.

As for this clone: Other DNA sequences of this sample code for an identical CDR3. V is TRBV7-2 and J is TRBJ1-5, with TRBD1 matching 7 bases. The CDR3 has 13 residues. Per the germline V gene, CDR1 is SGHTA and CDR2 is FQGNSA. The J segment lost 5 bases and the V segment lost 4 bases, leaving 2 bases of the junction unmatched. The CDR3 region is CASSYRGDQPQHF. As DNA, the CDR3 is TGTGCCAGCAGCTACAGGGGAGATCAGCCCCAGCATTTT.

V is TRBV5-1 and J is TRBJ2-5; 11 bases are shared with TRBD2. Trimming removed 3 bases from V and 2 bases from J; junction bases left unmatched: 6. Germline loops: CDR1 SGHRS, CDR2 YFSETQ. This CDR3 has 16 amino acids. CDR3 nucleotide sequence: TGCGCCAGCAGCTCCAACCGACTAGCGGGGCAAGAGACCCAGTACTTC. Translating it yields CASSSNRLAGQETQYF.

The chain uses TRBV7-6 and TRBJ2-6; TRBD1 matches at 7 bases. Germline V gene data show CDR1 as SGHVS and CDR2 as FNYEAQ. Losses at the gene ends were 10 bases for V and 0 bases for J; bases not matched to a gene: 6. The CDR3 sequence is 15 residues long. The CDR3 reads CATIGTDSGANVLTF. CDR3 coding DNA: TGTGCCACAATCGGGACAGACTCTGGGGCCAACGTCCTGACTTTC.

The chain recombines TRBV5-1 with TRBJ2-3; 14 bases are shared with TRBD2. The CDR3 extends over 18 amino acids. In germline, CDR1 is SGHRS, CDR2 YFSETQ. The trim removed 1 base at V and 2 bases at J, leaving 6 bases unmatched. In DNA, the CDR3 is TGCGCCAGCAGCTTGATCCGACTAGCGGGGGGGAACACAGATACGCAGTATTTT. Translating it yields CASSLIRLAGGNTDTQYF.

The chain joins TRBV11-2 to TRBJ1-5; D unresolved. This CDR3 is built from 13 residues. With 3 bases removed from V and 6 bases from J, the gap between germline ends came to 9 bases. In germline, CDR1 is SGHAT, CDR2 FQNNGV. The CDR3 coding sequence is TGTGCCAGCAGCTTGTGGAGTGGTCAGCCCCAGCATTTT. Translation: CASSLWSGQPQHF.

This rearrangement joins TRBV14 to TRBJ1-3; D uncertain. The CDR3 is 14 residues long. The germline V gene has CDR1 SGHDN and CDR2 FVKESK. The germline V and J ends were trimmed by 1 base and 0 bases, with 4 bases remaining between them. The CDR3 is CASSQGLSGNTIYF. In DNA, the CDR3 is TGTGCCAGCAGCCAAGGTCTCTCTGGAAACACCATATATTTT. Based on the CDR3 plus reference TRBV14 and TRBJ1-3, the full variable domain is EAGVTQFPSHSVIEKGQTVTLRCDPISGHDNLYWYRRVMGKEIKFLLHFVKESKQDESGMPNNRFLAERTGGTYSTLKVQPAELEDSGVYFCASSQGLSGNTIYFGEGSWLTVV.

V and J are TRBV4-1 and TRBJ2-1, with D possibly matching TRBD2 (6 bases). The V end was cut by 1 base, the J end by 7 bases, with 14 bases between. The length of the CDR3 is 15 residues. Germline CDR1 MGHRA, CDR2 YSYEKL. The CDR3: CASSQVSREENEQFF. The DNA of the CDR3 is TGCGCCAGCAGCCAAGTCTCGCGGGAAGAGAATGAGCAGTTCTTC.

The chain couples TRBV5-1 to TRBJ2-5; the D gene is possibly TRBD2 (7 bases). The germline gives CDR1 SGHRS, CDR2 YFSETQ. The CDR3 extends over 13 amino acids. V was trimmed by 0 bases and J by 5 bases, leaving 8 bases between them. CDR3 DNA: TGCGCCAGCAGCTTGGGGGGGGGCGAGACCCAGTACTTC. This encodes CASSLGGGETQYF.